These T cell receptor beta chains were read from a single sample in a study of shared clonotypes between healthy human individuals. The data were produced by immunoSEQ multiplex PCR, yet TCRdb's version contains in-frame clones alone and is incomplete. Altogether some 200,000 clones are present, just over 65% being singletons, with the ten largest covering 11%. Sequenced material: memory CD4+ T cells sorted from blood. These receptors were obtained from a man aged 25-45 years in good health. The CDR3 runs from the conserved cysteine through the conserved F or W. Fields, in order: D gene, V gene, J gene, clone size, CDR3 protein, CDR3 DNA. A D gene is named only where the DNA matches it firmly. Clone size is shown for a subset of rows, as once, few, many or a class of expanded clone.

NA	TRBV14	TRBJ1-4	NA	CASSQGLGSREKLFF	TGTGCCAGCAGCCAAGGTCTTGGCAGTAGGGAAAAACTGTTTTTT
NA	TRBV25-1	TRBJ1-3	NA	CASSDHGNTIYF	TGTGCCAGCAGTGACCATGGAAACACCATATATTTT
NA	TRBV19	TRBJ2-7	NA	CASSIELVTWDEQYF	TGTGCCAGTAGTATAGAGCTCGTGACCTGGGACGAGCAGTACTTC
NA	TRBV7-6	TRBJ2-3	NA	CASSLLGRGYTDTQYF	TGTGCCAGCAGCTTATTGGGCAGGGGCTACACAGATACGCAGTATTTT
NA	TRBV14	TRBJ1-4	NA	CASSQAPNWAGNEKLFF	TGTGCCAGCAGCCAGGCACCTAATTGGGCGGGGAATGAAAAACTGTTTTTT
NA	TRBV18	TRBJ2-7	NA	CASSAGRQTYEQYF	TGTGCCAGCTCAGCGGGACGGCAGACCTACGAGCAGTACTTC
TRBD2	TRBV28	TRBJ2-1	NA	CASSLLAGGRNEQFF	TGTGCCAGCAGTTTACTAGCGGGAGGGCGAAATGAGCAGTTCTTC
NA	TRBV28	TRBJ1-1	NA	CASSWGDTEAFF	TGTGCCAGCAGTTGGGGGGACACTGAAGCTTTCTTT
TRBD2	TRBV7-2	TRBJ2-4	once	CASSRPGLAGSKNIQYF	TGTGCCAGCAGCCGACCGGGACTAGCGGGTTCCAAAAACATTCAGTACTTC
NA	TRBV5-4	TRBJ1-1	NA	CASSFQVGNTEAFF	TGTGCCAGCAGCTTTCAGGTAGGGAACACTGAAGCTTTCTTT
TRBD2	TRBV10-3	TRBJ2-7	NA	CAIRSASGRLSF	TGTGCCATCAGGTCGGCTAGCGGAAGACTTTCCTTC
TRBD2	TRBV6-1	TRBJ2-3	once	CASSPRLAGTDTQYF	TGTGCCAGCTCGCCGAGACTAGCGGGGACAGATACGCAGTATTTT
TRBD2	TRBV29-1	TRBJ2-1	NA	CSVVTSGRQRSYNEQFF	TGCAGCGTTGTTACTAGCGGGAGGCAGAGGTCCTACAATGAGCAGTTCTTC
TRBD2	TRBV4-1	TRBJ2-7	NA	CASSQGSSGIGYEQYF	TGCGCCAGCAGCCAAGGGAGTAGCGGGATTGGGTACGAGCAGTACTTC
NA	TRBV28	TRBJ1-5	NA	CASSWVQSGDQPQHF	TGTGCCAGCAGTTGGGTCCAATCGGGCGATCAGCCCCAGCATTTT
TRBD2	TRBV5-1	TRBJ2-7	once	CASSPTGTTYYEQYF	TGCGCCAGCAGCCCAACCGGGACTACCTACTACGAGCAGTACTTC
NA	TRBV18	TRBJ1-4	NA	CASSPNRNEKLFF	TGTGCCAGCTCACCCAACAGGAATGAAAAACTGTTTTTT
NA	TRBV19	TRBJ2-7	few	CASSGGPAYEQYF	TGTGCCAGTAGTGGGGGCCCCGCCTACGAGCAGTACTTC
NA	TRBV7-2	TRBJ2-3	NA	CASSLYDSTDTQYF	TGTGCCAGCAGCTTATACGACTCCACAGATACGCAGTATTTT
NA	TRBV9	TRBJ1-1	NA	CASSLTGMNTEAFF	TGTGCCAGCAGCCTGACAGGTATGAACACTGAAGCTTTCTTT
TRBD1	TRBV6-1	TRBJ1-2	NA	CASSGQGYGYTF	TGTGCCAGCAGTGGACAGGGCTATGGCTACACCTTC
TRBD1	TRBV27	TRBJ2-3	NA	CASSYNGQGMLASSTDTQYF	TGTGCCAGCAGTTACAACGGACAGGGGATGTTAGCGTCTAGCACAGATACGCAGTATTTT
NA	TRBV28	TRBJ2-5	NA	CASSQTGGLKTQYF	TGTGCCAGCAGCCAGACTGGGGGGCTAAAGACCCAGTACTTC
NA	TRBV18	TRBJ1-4	NA	CASSPESATNEKLFF	TGTGCCAGCTCACCAGAAAGTGCAACTAATGAAAAACTGTTTTTT
NA	TRBV5-1	TRBJ2-2	few	CASSAGILRFANTGELFF	TGCGCCAGCAGCGCAGGGATTCTTCGATTCGCGAACACCGGGGAGCTGTTTTTT
NA	TRBV5-4	TRBJ1-2	once	CASSFGHTDGYTF	TGTGCCAGCAGCTTTGGCCACACTGATGGCTACACCTTC
TRBD1	TRBV11-2	TRBJ2-7	few	CASSSPIPTGDLNEQYF	TGTGCCAGCAGCTCCCCGATTCCGACAGGGGATCTCAACGAGCAGTACTTC
NA	TRBV2	TRBJ2-1	NA	CASSETPLTDNEQFF	TGTGCCAGCAGCGAAACCCCATTGACCGACAATGAGCAGTTCTTC
NA	TRBV5-1	TRBJ2-7	NA	CASSLLASYEQYF	TGCGCCAGCAGCTTGTTAGCCTCCTACGAGCAGTACTTC